The 8 T cell receptor beta chains below all came from one sample that was sequenced in a study of radiotherapy plus CTLA-4 blockade in lung cancer. Here immunoSEQ multiplex PCR was the method, and the copy in TCRdb shows in-frame clones only, minus some. Of over 40,000 clones listed, 80% to 85% are singletons. Material: peripheral blood, obtained from a patient treated with radiotherapy plus ipilimumab. These receptors originate from a human donor with non-small cell lung cancer who had stable disease on radiotherapy plus ipilimumab.

The chain recombines TRBV7-3 with TRBJ2-2, with D perhaps matching TRBD1 (6 bases). V was pared by 11 bases and J by 0 bases, with 10 bases between. The CDR3 has 13 amino acids. The germline V gene encodes CDR1 SGHTA and CDR2 FQGTGA. Written as DNA, the CDR3 is TGTGCCTGGGGGCCCCCGAACACCGGGGAGCTGTTTTTT. As protein: CAWGPPNTGELFF.

The CDR3 here is CASSRRLAGGLYSYNEQFF. DNA of the CDR3: TGCGCCAGCAGTCGTCGACTAGCGGGAGGCCTTTATTCCTACAATGAGCAGTTCTTC. The chain couples TRBV5-1 to TRBJ2-1; 13 nucleotides align to TRBD2. Germline V CDR1 and CDR2: SGHRS, YFSETQ. The CDR3 consists of 19 residues. Germline trimming cut 5 bases from V and 1 base from J; bases unmatched to any gene: 12.

This sequence joins TRBV27 and TRBJ2-5, with 11 bases that match TRBD2. The DNA matches TRBJ2-7 better at its end, which makes the J call doubtful. Germline lookup yields CDR1 MNHEY and CDR2 SMNVEV (reference sequence). The CDR3 sequence is 13 residues long. CDR3 protein: CASRVAGGYEQYF. CDR3 nucleotides: TGTGCCAGCAGGGTAGCGGGAGGGTACGAGCAGTACTTC.

This chain links TRBV6-6 with TRBJ2-3; TRBD2 matches 8 bases. Germline V gene data show CDR1 as MNHNY and CDR2 as SVGAGI (reference sequence). The V gene end was trimmed by 4 bases and the J gene end by 1 base; junction bases not matched to a gene: 4. The CDR3 loop spans 15 amino acids. The CDR3 loop reads CASSSPGGGTDTQYF. In DNA, the CDR3 is TGTGCCAGCAGTTCCCCGGGAGGGGGCACAGATACGCAGTATTTT.

The CDR3 here is CASSVGTGNEKLFF. CDR3 sequence (DNA): TGTGCCAGCAGCGTAGGGACAGGGAATGAAAAACTGTTTTTT. The chain employs TRBV9 and TRBJ1-4; 8 nucleotides agree with TRBD1. V lost 0 bases to trimming and J lost 5 bases; unmatched junction nucleotides: 0. Germline V lookup: CDR1 SGDLS, CDR2 YYNGEE. The CDR3 contains 14 residues.

CDR3 nucleotide sequence: TGTGCCAGCGTGGCGGGAGGGCCGGAAGATACGCAGTATTTT. Translated: CASVAGGPEDTQYF. The V gene is TRBV7-2, the J gene TRBJ2-3; 9 positions agree with TRBD2. V dropped 8 bases and J dropped 5; count of bases not matched to a gene: 8. The CDR3 extends over 14 amino acids. CDR1 is SGHTA, CDR2 FQGNSA, per germline.

The table lists this clone with a few counts. The J gene is TRBJ2-1, the V gene TRBV7-3; D is perhaps TRBD2 (10 bases). Trimming cost V 5 bases and J 5 bases, with 25 bases left between them. This CDR3 comprises 18 residues. Germline V gives CDR1 SGHTA, CDR2 FQGTGA. The CDR3 region is CASSLTGGRTSGNNEQFF. Here the CDR3 DNA reads TGTGCCAGCAGCCTTACAGGGGGCAGAACTAGCGGGAACAATGAGCAGTTCTTC.

The V call is TRBV7-9, the J call TRBJ1-2; D gene uncertain. The CDR3 sequence is 14 residues long. V was shortened by 5 bases and J by 5 bases, with 15 bases between the two germline ends. Germline V gene lookup returns CDR1 SEHNR and CDR2 FQNEAQ (reference sequence). CDR3 in amino acids: CASSPKADRYGYTF. The CDR3 DNA reads as TGTGCCAGCAGCCCAAAAGCGGACCGATATGGCTACACCTTC.